Included here is one T cell receptor beta chain sequence, with context. Its antigen is undetermined. These data come from a study of cytomegalovirus exposure and HLA in healthy donors. The study, taken as a whole, reports: Three CMV-associated chains were confirmed in vitro to be specific for CMV antigens.

Data came from immunoSEQ multiplex PCR; TCRdb stores just in-frame clones and leaves some out. This repertoire shows fewer than 400,000 clones, roughly 88% found once; its top ten account for over 0.9%. Germline V gene lookup returns CDR1 MNHNS and CDR2 SASEGT. This CDR3 spans 14 amino acids. V dropped 0 bases and J dropped 3 bases, with 7 bases sitting between them. The source of this sequence is a man aged 25 to 40 in good health and CMV-seronegative. This chain uses TRBV6-1 with TRBJ2-3, with a tentative D call TRBD1 (5 bases). Sequences were obtained from PBMCs. CDR3 amino acids: CASSEARATDTQYF. In DNA, the CDR3 is TGTGCCAGCAGTGAAGCCAGGGCAACAGATACGCAGTATTTT.